Listed below are T cell receptor beta chains from one sample, sequenced in a study of cytomegalovirus exposure and HLA in healthy donors. Clones were sequenced by immunoSEQ multiplex PCR, and TCRdb holds only the in-frame ones, with some missing. The sample records some 84,000 clones, 63% being singletons. Material: PBMCs. These receptors were collected from a woman aged 40-49 years in good health and CMV-seropositive. The CDR3 runs from the conserved cysteine through the conserved F or W. Each record gives: V gene, clone size, D gene, J gene, CDR3 DNA, CDR3 protein. The D gene is left open where the match is weak. Clone size is shown for a subset of rows, as once, few, many or a class of expanded clone.

V gene: TRBV25-1; clone size: -; D gene: -; J gene: TRBJ2-3; CDR3 DNA: TGTGCCAGCAGTGTCCGAGGAGCGGATACGCAGTATTTT; CDR3 protein: CASSVRGADTQYF
V gene: TRBV6-6; clone size: few; D gene: -; J gene: TRBJ2-7; CDR3 DNA: TGTGCCAGCAGTTACTCTACGAGCTCCTACGAGCAGTACTTC; CDR3 protein: CASSYSTSSYEQYF
V gene: TRBV19; clone size: -; D gene: -; J gene: TRBJ2-7; CDR3 DNA: TGTGCCAGTAGTATAGAATATACGGGAGTAGGCTACGAGCAGTACTTC; CDR3 protein: CASSIEYTGVGYEQYF
V gene: TRBV5-4; clone size: -; D gene: TRBD2; J gene: TRBJ2-7; CDR3 DNA: TGTGCCAGCAGCTTGGCGGCGGGAGGGATCTACGAGCAGTACTTC; CDR3 protein: CASSLAAGGIYEQYF
V gene: TRBV28; clone size: -; D gene: -; J gene: TRBJ2-5; CDR3 DNA: TGTGCCAGCAGTTTCCCGCAGGGCCAAGAGACCCAGTACTTC; CDR3 protein: CASSFPQGQETQYF
V gene: TRBV5-5; clone size: -; D gene: -; J gene: TRBJ1-2; CDR3 DNA: TGTGCCAGCAGCTTGGGCGTCCAGGGTTCCTATGGCTACACCTTC; CDR3 protein: CASSLGVQGSYGYTF
V gene: TRBV7-9; clone size: -; D gene: -; J gene: TRBJ1-1; CDR3 DNA: TGTGCCAGCAGCGGACAGTTGAACACTGAAGCTTTCTTT; CDR3 protein: CASSGQLNTEAFF
V gene: TRBV9; clone size: -; D gene: TRBD1; J gene: TRBJ1-2; CDR3 DNA: TGTGCCAGCAGCGCCACAGGGGATGACTATGGCTACACCTTC; CDR3 protein: CASSATGDDYGYTF
V gene: TRBV5-8; clone size: -; D gene: -; J gene: TRBJ2-5; CDR3 DNA: TGTGCCAGCAATACAGGGCTTTCCCAAGAGACCCAGTACTTC; CDR3 protein: CASNTGLSQETQYF
V gene: TRBV28; clone size: once; D gene: -; J gene: TRBJ2-5; CDR3 DNA: TGTGCCAGCAGTTTACCACAGGGTAACCAAGAGACCCAGTACTTC; CDR3 protein: CASSLPQGNQETQYF